The 26 T cell receptor beta chains below all came from one sample that was sequenced in a study of tumor-infiltrating lymphocytes in localized non-small cell lung cancer. Some clones are missing from TCRdb's copy, which holds only in-frame ones; the method was immunoSEQ multiplex PCR. The sample contains more than 9,500 clones, more than 75% of which appear only once. Sequenced: lung tumor tissue. The receptors here all came from a human donor with non-small cell lung cancer.

V is TRBV28 and J is TRBJ2-7; 9 nucleotides agree with TRBD2. Germline values: CDR1 MDHEN, CDR2 SYDVKM. J gave up 5 bases and V 6 bases, and 8 bases lay outside the gene matches. This CDR3 comprises 14 residues. The CDR3 nucleotides are TGTGCCAGCAGGAGTAGCGGGAGTAAAGACGAGCAGTACTTC. It specifies CASRSSGSKDEQYF.

V and J are TRBV28 and TRBJ1-1, with a weak D call TRBD1 (5 bases). V lost 3 bases and J lost 5, with 22 bases in between. The germline CDR1 and CDR2 sequences are MDHEN and SYDVKM. The CDR3 loop spans 17 amino acids. Written as DNA, the CDR3 is TGTGCCAGCAGTTTGTTAACGGCGTCGCCGTGGGGGACTGAAGCTTTCTTT. It translates to CASSLLTASPWGTEAFF.

The chain joins TRBV19 to TRBJ1-3; maybe TRBD1 (6 bases). With 5 bases removed from V and 4 bases from J, the gap between germline ends came to 9 bases. Looked up from germline, CDR1 is LNHDA and CDR2 is SQIVND (reference sequence). The CDR3 runs 13 residues. This CDR3 reads CASSEDRGNTIYF. The CDR3 DNA follows: TGTGCCAGTAGTGAGGACAGAGGAAACACCATATATTTT. The full variable domain, with the rest looked up from reference TRBV19 and TRBJ1-3, is DGGITQSPKYLFRKEGQNVTLSCEQNLNHDAMYWYRQDPGQGLRLIYYSQIVNDFQKGDIAEGYSVSREKKESFPLTVTSAQKNPTAFYLCASSEDRGNTIYFGEGSWLTVV.

The chain joins TRBV5-1 to TRBJ1-1, with a possible D match to TRBD1 (6 bases). This CDR3 spans 14 amino acids. Deletions cut 4 bases from V and 0 bases from J, with 10 bases between. Germline V gene sequence: CDR1 SGHRS, CDR2 YFSETQ. CDR3 in amino acids: CASSQTGLNTEAFF. In nucleotides, the CDR3 is TGCGCCAGCAGCCAAACAGGGCTGAACACTGAAGCTTTCTTT.

The chain carries TRBV6-1 and TRBJ1-1; TRBD1 matches 8 bases. The CDR3 contains 14 residues. V lost 4 bases to trimming and J lost 7 bases; unmatched junction nucleotides: 8. CDR1 is MNHNS and CDR2 is SASEGT in the germline V gene. The CDR3 DNA reads as TGTGCCAGCAGTGCCCGCAGGGGGCAGGTTGAAGCTTTCTTT. Its translation is CASSARRGQVEAFF.

This clone appeared once. The V and J genes are TRBV11-2 and TRBJ1-1, with D possibly matching TRBD1 (6 bases). CDR3 length equals 12 residues. CDR1 is SGHAT and CDR2 is FQNNGV in the germline V gene. The V and J ends lost 7 bases and 10 bases respectively, with 16 bases between them. CDR3 loop: CASNSGGALAFF. CDR3 sequence (DNA): TGTGCCAGCAACTCCGGGGGGGCTCTAGCTTTCTTT.

The chain employs TRBV6-5 and TRBJ1-1; D call uncertain. V lost 0 bases, J lost 4 bases, and 6 bases lay in between. The CDR3 spans 13 residues. Per the germline V gene, CDR1 is MNHEY and CDR2 is SVGAGI. CDR3 in amino acids: CASSYSSSTEAFF. The CDR3 bases are TGTGCCAGCAGTTACTCGAGCAGCACTGAAGCTTTCTTT.

The rearrangement joins TRBV6-6 to TRBJ2-5, with a possible D match to TRBD2 (6 bases). The ends were cut back, 5 bases at V and 4 bases at J, with 11 bases in the middle. The CDR3 runs 13 residues. CDR1 and CDR2 (germline): MNHNY, SVGAGI (reference sequence). The DNA of the CDR3 is TGTGCCAGCAGTCCGGGAGTCGGAGAGACCCAGTACTTC. Its translation: CASSPGVGETQYF.

This chain joins TRBV5-1 and TRBJ2-5; D perhaps matches TRBD2 (5 bases). Germline V lookup: CDR1 SGHRS, CDR2 YFSETQ. There are 15 residues in the CDR3. The germline V and J ends were trimmed by 0 bases and 4 bases, with 13 bases remaining between them. CDR3 loop: CASSLGGSMRETQYF. The CDR3 DNA is TGCGCCAGCAGCTTGGGAGGGTCTATGCGAGAGACCCAGTACTTC.

The chain joins TRBV2 to TRBJ1-2, with 8 bases lining up with TRBD1. J lost 2 bases, V lost 6 bases, and 2 bases had no gene match. CDR3 size: 13 residues. Per the germline V gene, CDR1 is SNHLY and CDR2 is FYNNEI. CDR3 residues: CASSRQGNYGYTF. CDR3 DNA: TGTGCCAGCAGCCGACAGGGGAACTATGGCTACACCTTC.

This clone was recorded a few times. The chain joins TRBV6-1 to TRBJ1-5; D remains unclear. V was shortened by 3 bases and J by 0 bases, with 6 bases between the two germline ends. The CDR3 spans 14 residues. The V gene's germline CDR1 is MNHNS and CDR2 SASEGT. CDR3 coding DNA: TGTGCCAGCAGTGAGGGATATAGCAATCAGCCCCAGCATTTT. Translated, it gives CASSEGYSNQPQHF.

The genes are TRBV19 and TRBJ1-1; unclear D gene. Trimming left V 6 bases short and J 3 bases short, with 14 bases between. The germline CDR1 and CDR2 sequences are LNHDA and SQIVND (reference sequence). The CDR3 sequence is 14 residues long. The CDR3: CASRDGGRDTEAFF. The CDR3 nucleotides read TGTGCCAGTAGGGACGGCGGTCGGGACACTGAAGCTTTCTTT.

The rearrangement links TRBV7-2 to TRBJ2-2; 12 bases align to TRBD2. The CDR3 totals 19 residues. The V gene's germline CDR1 is SGHTA and CDR2 FQGNSA. The V gene end was trimmed by 1 base and the J gene end by 2 bases; junction bases not matched to a gene: 8. CDR3 sequence reads: CASSLDPGLAGRNTGELFF. CDR3 sequence (DNA): TGTGCCAGCAGCTTAGACCCGGGACTAGCGGGTCGCAACACCGGGGAGCTGTTTTTT.

The rearrangement links TRBV7-8 to TRBJ1-4; D may be TRBD1 (5 bases). Germline-derived CDR1 and CDR2 are SGHVS and FQNEAQ. V gave up 5 bases and J gave up 0 bases, with 16 bases separating them. The CDR3 sequence is 17 residues long. The CDR3 region has the DNA TGTGCCAGCAGCCCCGTTGACAGCCTTGCAACTAATGAAAAACTGTTTTTT. This sequence encodes CASSPVDSLATNEKLFF.

This clone appeared a few times. The V gene is TRBV15, the J gene TRBJ1-4; D is ambiguous. This CDR3 has 13 amino acids. V was clipped by 8 bases and J by 0 bases, with 7 bases between them. Germline lookup yields CDR1 LNHNV and CDR2 YYDKDF (reference sequence). CDR3 in amino acids: CATWETTNEKLFF. In nucleotides, the CDR3 is TGTGCCACCTGGGAGACAACTAATGAAAAACTGTTTTTT.

The chain combines TRBV7-3 with TRBJ2-3; D uncertain. There are 13 residues in the CDR3. The V end was cut by 1 base, the J end by 5 bases, with 7 bases between. Germline assignment: CDR1 SGHTA and CDR2 FQGTGA. This chain's CDR3 is CASSLNQRDTQYF. The CDR3 bases are TGTGCCAGCAGCTTAAACCAAAGAGATACGCAGTATTTT.

The chain has TRBV10-3 and TRBJ1-5, with D perhaps TRBD1 (5 bases). Germline CDR1 ENHRY, CDR2 SYGVKD. The CDR3 spans 16 residues. Between the trimmed V and J ends, which lost 3 bases and 4 bases, there was a span of 16 bases. DNA of the CDR3: TGTGCCATCAGTGACCCCGGGACTTTGGGGAATCAGCCCCAGCATTTT. Amino acid sequence: CAISDPGTLGNQPQHF.

The CDR3 loop is CASRLPGLGVYGYTF. DNA of the CDR3: TGTGCCAGCAGACTCCCGGGACTGGGAGTTTATGGCTACACCTTC. The chain joins TRBV28 to TRBJ1-2; D possibly corresponds to TRBD1 (5 bases). The CDR3 is 15 amino acids. CDR1 and CDR2 from the germline V gene are MDHEN and SYDVKM. V was cut by 6 bases and J by 5 bases, with 19 bases left in between.

V usage is TRBV5-1 and J usage is TRBJ2-3, with 7 bases aligning to TRBD2. The CDR3 runs to 15 residues. From germline, CDR1 is SGHRS and CDR2 YFSETQ. V gave up 1 base and J gave up 6 bases; unmatched junction bases: 8. This CDR3 is CASSLMGGEADTQYF. The CDR3 DNA follows: TGCGCCAGCAGCTTGATGGGGGGGGAGGCGGATACGCAGTATTTT.

This clone occurred a few times. The rearrangement uses TRBV2 and TRBJ2-5; D possibly matches TRBD1 or TRBD2 (5 bases each). The CDR3 spans 14 residues. V dropped 8 bases and J dropped 1 base, with 14 bases sitting between them. Per the germline V gene, CDR1 is SNHLY and CDR2 is FYNNEI. CDR3 residues: CASVGDSGQETQYF. In DNA, the CDR3 is TGTGCCAGCGTGGGAGACAGTGGCCAAGAGACCCAGTACTTC. Complete variable domain (other parts from reference TRBV2 and TRBJ2-5): EPEVTQTPSHQVTQMGQEVILRCVPISNHLYFYWYRQILGQKVEFLVSFYNNEISEKSEIFDDQFSVERPDGSNFTLKIRSTKLEDSAMYFCASVGDSGQETQYFGPGTRLLVL.

The chain links TRBV28 to TRBJ1-2; D is ambiguous. V was trimmed by 6 bases and J by 2 bases, leaving 10 bases between them. This CDR3 spans 13 amino acids. Germline V gene data show CDR1 as MDHEN and CDR2 as SYDVKM. The CDR3 coding sequence is TGTGCCAGCAGACCTGCCGACAACTATGGCTACACCTTC. It specifies CASRPADNYGYTF.

About this clone itself: The conserved closing phenylalanine or tryptophan is absent in this CDR3, likely reflecting a read error. It is unclear where the CDR3 begins or ends on the DNA, so no DNA is shown, and the CDR3 is as TCRdb lists it. The V and J genes are TRBV6-4 and TRBJ2-3. Including both end residues, the CDR3 is 10 amino acids long. Germline CDR1 MRHNA, CDR2 SNTAGT. The CDR3 sequence is CASSDPRGAA.

The J gene is TRBJ1-1, the V gene TRBV6-1, with a possible D match to TRBD1 (5 bases). The CDR3 covers 13 residues. Between the trimmed V and J ends, which lost 5 bases and 1 base, there was a span of 8 bases. CDR1 MNHNS and CDR2 SASEGT come from the germline V gene. CDR3 nucleotides: TGTGCCAGCAGTTGGGACGAGAACACTGAAGCTTTCTTT. Translated: CASSWDENTEAFF.

The V gene is TRBV4-1, the J gene TRBJ2-3; D remains unclear. This CDR3 spans 15 amino acids. Germline V gene sequence: CDR1 MGHRA, CDR2 YSYEKL. V shed 0 bases and J shed 6 bases, with 13 bases lying between them. The CDR3 nucleotides are TGCGCCAGCAGCCAAGATCTCCTCGGCCGGGATACGCAGTATTTT. Translating gives CASSQDLLGRDTQYF.

This rearrangement joins TRBV10-3 to TRBJ1-1; weak D call: TRBD1 (5 bases). Germline CDR1 reads ENHRY; CDR2 reads SYGVKD. The CDR3 is made up of 14 amino acids. V gave up 1 base and J gave up 10 bases, with 16 bases separating them. The CDR3 sequence: CAISEYLGGIGAFF. The CDR3 nucleotides are TGTGCCATCAGTGAGTACCTCGGGGGGATCGGAGCTTTCTTT.

The rearrangement uses TRBV4-2 and TRBJ2-3; D not certain. Trimming shortened V by 4 bases and J by 2 bases, and 13 bases separated the two germline ends. Germline loops: CDR1 LGHNA, CDR2 YNFKEQ. The CDR3 spans 15 residues. The CDR3 region has the DNA TGTGCCAGCAGCCGCGGACCGGGCATCACAGATACGCAGTATTTT. This encodes CASSRGPGITDTQYF.